Below, 7 T cell receptor beta chains from the same sample are listed, as sequenced in a study of blood T cell repertoires in COVID-19. Sequenced by immunoSEQ multiplex PCR; TCRdb stores in-frame clones only, minus some. The table includes around 310,000 clones, about 90% detected once. The material sequenced was PBMCs or T cells enriched from blood (not recorded which). All receptors come from a man aged 25 to 40 who had recovered from COVID-19.

This chain uses TRBV5-1 with TRBJ1-5; D perhaps matches TRBD1 (5 bases). Trimming took off 2 bases at V and 10 bases at J, with 16 bases between the two ends. CDR1 is SGHRS and CDR2 is YFSETQ in the germline V gene. The CDR3 is 14 amino acids. CDR3 nucleotides: TGCGCCAGCAGCTTAGTGCCGGGGGAGGGCCCCCAGCATTTT. Translating it yields CASSLVPGEGPQHF.

In its sample, this clone was seen once. This chain uses TRBV21-1 with TRBJ2-1; the table's D call, TRBD1, was not checked against the DNA. TRBV21-1 is labeled a pseudogene. CDR3 length: 13 residues. The CDR3 loop reads CASSKVKQGKEFF. The CDR3 DNA reads as TGTGCCAGCAGCAAAGTTAAGCAGGGAAAGGAGTTCTTC.

This sequence joins TRBV10-3 and TRBJ2-5; TRBD1 agrees at 12 bases. This CDR3 region has 16 residues. The J segment lost 6 bases and the V segment lost 3 bases, leaving 8 bases of the junction unmatched. Germline CDR1 reads ENHRY; CDR2 reads SYGVKD. The CDR3, as DNA: TGTGCCATCAGTGACCCGGGGACAGGGGGCGCGAAGACCCAGTACTTC. Translating it yields CAISDPGTGGAKTQYF.

V is TRBV24-1 and J is TRBJ2-5, with D maybe TRBD2 (6 bases). In germline, CDR1 is KGHDR, CDR2 SFDVKD. V was cut by 7 bases and J by 2 bases, with 10 bases left in between. The CDR3 consists of 13 residues. The chain's CDR3 is CATSGAGQETQYF. CDR3 sequence (DNA): TGTGCCACCAGCGGTGCGGGGCAAGAGACCCAGTACTTC.

The chain uses TRBV9 and TRBJ2-7; 7 bases are a match to TRBD1. The V segment lost 4 bases and the J segment 7 bases; nucleotides outside the gene matches: 8. Germline assignment: CDR1 SGDLS and CDR2 YYNGEE. This CDR3 is 13 amino acids long. The CDR3: CASSPRQGREQYF. CDR3 nucleotide sequence: TGTGCCAGCAGCCCCCGACAGGGTCGGGAGCAGTACTTC. The full variable domain, with the rest looked up from reference TRBV9 and TRBJ2-7, is DSGVTQTPKHLITATGQRVTLRCSPRSGDLSVYWYQQSLDQGLQFLIQYYNGEERAKGNILERFSAQQFPDLHSELNLSSLELGDSALYFCASSPRQGREQYFGPGTRLTVT.

This clone appeared once. The chain has TRBV18 and TRBJ2-5; perhaps TRBD1 as D (5 bases). The CDR3 has 16 amino acids. CDR1 is KGHSH, CDR2 LQKENI, per germline. Trimming cost V 3 bases and J 2 bases, with 16 bases left between them. The CDR3 spells CASSPLGPQGQETQYF. In DNA form, the CDR3 reads TGTGCCAGCTCACCCCTCGGGCCCCAGGGACAAGAGACCCAGTACTTC.

The chain employs TRBV24-1 and TRBJ1-5; D is possibly TRBD1 (6 bases). V shed 4 bases and J shed 1 base, with 16 bases lying between them. Germline CDR1 reads KGHDR; CDR2 reads SFDVKD. This CDR3 region has 17 residues. CDR3 in DNA: TGTGCCACCAGTGAATCTCATACAGGGTTAAGCAATCAGCCCCAGCATTTT. Its translation is CATSESHTGLSNQPQHF.